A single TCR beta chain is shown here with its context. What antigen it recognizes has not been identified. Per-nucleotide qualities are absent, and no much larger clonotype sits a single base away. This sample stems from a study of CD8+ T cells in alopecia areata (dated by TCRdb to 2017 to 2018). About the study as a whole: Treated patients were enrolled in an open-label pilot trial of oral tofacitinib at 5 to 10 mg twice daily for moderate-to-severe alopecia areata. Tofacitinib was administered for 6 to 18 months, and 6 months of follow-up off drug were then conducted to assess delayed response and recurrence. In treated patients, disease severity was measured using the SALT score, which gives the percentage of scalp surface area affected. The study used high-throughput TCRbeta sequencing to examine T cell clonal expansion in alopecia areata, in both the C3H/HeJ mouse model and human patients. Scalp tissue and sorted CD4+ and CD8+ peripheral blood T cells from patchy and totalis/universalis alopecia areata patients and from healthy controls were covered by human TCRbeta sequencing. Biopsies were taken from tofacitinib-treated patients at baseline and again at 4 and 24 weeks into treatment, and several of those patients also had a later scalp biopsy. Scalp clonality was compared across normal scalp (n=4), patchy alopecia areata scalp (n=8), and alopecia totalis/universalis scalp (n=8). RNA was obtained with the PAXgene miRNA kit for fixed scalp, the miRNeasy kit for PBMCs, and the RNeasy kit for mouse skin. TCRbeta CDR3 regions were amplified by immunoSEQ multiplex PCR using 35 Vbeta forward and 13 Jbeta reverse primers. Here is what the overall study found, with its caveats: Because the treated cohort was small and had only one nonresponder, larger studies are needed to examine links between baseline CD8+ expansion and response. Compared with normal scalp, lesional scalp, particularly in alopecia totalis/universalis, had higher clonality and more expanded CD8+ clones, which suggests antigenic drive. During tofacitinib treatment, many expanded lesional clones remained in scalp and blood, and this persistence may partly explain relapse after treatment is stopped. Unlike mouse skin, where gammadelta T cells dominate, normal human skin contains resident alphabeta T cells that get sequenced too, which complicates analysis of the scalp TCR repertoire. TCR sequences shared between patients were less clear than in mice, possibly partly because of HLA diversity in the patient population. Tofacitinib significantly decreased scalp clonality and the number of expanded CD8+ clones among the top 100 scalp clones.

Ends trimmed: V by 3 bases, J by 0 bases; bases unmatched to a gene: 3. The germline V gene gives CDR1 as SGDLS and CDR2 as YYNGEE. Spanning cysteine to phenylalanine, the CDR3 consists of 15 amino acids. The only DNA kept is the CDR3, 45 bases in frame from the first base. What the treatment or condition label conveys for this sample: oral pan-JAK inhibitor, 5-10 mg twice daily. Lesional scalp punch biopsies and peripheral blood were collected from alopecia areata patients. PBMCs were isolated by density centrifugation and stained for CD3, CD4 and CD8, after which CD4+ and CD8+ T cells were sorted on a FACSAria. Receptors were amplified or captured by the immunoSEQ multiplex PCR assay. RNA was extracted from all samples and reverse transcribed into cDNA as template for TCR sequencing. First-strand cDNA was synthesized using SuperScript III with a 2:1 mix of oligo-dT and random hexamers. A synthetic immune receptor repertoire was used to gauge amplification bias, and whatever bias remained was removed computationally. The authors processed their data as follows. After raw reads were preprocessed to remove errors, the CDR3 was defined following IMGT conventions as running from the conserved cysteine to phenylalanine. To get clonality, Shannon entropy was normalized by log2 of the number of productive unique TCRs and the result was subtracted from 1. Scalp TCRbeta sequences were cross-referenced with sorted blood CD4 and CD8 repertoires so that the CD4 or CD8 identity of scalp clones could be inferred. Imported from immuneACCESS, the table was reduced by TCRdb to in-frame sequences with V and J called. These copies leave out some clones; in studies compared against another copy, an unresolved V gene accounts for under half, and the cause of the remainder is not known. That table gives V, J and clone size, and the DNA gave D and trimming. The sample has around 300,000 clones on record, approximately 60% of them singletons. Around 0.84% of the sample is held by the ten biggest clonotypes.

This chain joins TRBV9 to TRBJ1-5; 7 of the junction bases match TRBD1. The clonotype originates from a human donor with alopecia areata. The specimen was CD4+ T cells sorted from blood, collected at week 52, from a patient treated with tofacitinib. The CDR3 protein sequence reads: CASSATGNSNQPQHF. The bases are TGTGCCAGCAGCGCGACAGGGAATAGCAATCAGCCCCAGCATTTT.